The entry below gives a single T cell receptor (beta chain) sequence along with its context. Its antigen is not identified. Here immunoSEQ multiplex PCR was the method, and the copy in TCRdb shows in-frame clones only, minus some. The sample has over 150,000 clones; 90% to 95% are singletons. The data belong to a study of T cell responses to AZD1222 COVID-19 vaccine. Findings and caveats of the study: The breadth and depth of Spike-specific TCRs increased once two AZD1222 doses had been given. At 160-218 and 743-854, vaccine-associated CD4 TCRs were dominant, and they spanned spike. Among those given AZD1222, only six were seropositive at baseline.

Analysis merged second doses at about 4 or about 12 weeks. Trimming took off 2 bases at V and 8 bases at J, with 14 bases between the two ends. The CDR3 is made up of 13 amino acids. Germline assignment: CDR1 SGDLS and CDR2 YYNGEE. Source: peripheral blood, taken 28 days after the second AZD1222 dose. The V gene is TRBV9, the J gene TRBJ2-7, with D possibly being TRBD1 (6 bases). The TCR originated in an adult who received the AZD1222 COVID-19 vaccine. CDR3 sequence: CASSVDTGSKQYF. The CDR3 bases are TGTGCCAGCAGCGTGGACACAGGGTCCAAGCAGTACTTC. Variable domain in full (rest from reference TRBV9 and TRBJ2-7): DSGVTQTPKHLITATGQRVTLRCSPRSGDLSVYWYQQSLDQGLQFLIQYYNGEERAKGNILERFSAQQFPDLHSELNLSSLELGDSALYFCASSVDTGSKQYFGPGTRLTVT.